These 30 T cell receptor beta chains share one sample of origin, sequenced in a study of blood T cell repertoires in COVID-19. The protocol was immunoSEQ multiplex PCR, while the TCRdb copy is restricted to in-frame clones and leaves out a portion. The table includes 30,000 to 45,000 clones, just under 80% detected once. Sequenced material: peripheral blood. The receptors were gathered from a man aged 60-69 years with acute or convalescent COVID-19.

This clone was picked up a small number of times. The rearrangement links TRBV6-2 or TRBV6-3 to TRBJ1-2, with D tentatively TRBD1 (6 bases). The germline CDR1 and CDR2 sequences are MNHEY and SVGEGT. The V and J ends lost 5 bases and 8 bases respectively, with 15 bases between them. This CDR3 comprises 13 residues. The CDR3 DNA is TGTGCCAGCAGTCCCCCGGGACAAGGCGGCTACACCTTC. Amino acid sequence: CASSPPGQGGYTF.

The CDR3 region is CASSPTGQSNQPQHF. CDR3 bases: TGTGCCAGCAGCCCAACAGGACAGTCCAACCAGCCCCAGCATTTT. The V call is TRBV7-9, the J call TRBJ1-5; D possibly corresponds to TRBD1 (6 bases). The CDR3 has 15 residues. Germline values: CDR1 SEHNR, CDR2 FQNEAQ (reference sequence). V was trimmed by 5 bases and J by 7 bases, leaving 18 bases between them.

This sequence joins TRBV4-3 and TRBJ2-5, with 8 bases that match TRBD1. The CDR3 is 16 residues long. Trimming cost V 4 bases and J 1 base; bases outside gene matches: 8. Germline V gene data show CDR1 as LGHNA and CDR2 as YSLEER. CDR3 sequence (DNA): TGCGCCAGCAGCCCCCGGACAGGGTTTGGCCAAGAGACCCAGTACTTC. It is translated as CASSPRTGFGQETQYF.

This clone was found a few times. The gene calls are TRBV6-1 and TRBJ1-5; the match to TRBD1 covers 7 bases. Germline CDR1 and CDR2: MNHNS and SASEGT. This CDR3 comprises 19 residues. Germline trimming cut 0 bases from V and 4 bases from J; bases unmatched to any gene: 15. The CDR3 bases are TGTGCCAGCAGTGAAGCGCGGGACAGACTGATCAGGGGGAATCAGCCCCAGCATTTT. As protein: CASSEARDRLIRGNQPQHF.

The chain has TRBV29-1 and TRBJ2-2; 12 nucleotides match TRBD2. V was pared by 7 bases and J by 2 bases, with 5 bases of the junction left unmatched. Germline V lookup: CDR1 SQVTM, CDR2 ANQGSEA. CDR3 length: 15 amino acids. CDR3 residues: CSGLAGGLNTGELFF. CDR3 nucleotides: TGCAGCGGGCTAGCGGGAGGGCTAAACACCGGGGAGCTGTTTTTT.

The chain couples TRBV28 to TRBJ1-2; D gene unclear. CDR1 and CDR2 from the germline V gene are MDHEN and SYDVKM. The length of the CDR3 is 15 residues. The V end lost 6 bases, the J end lost 7 bases, and 21 bases lay between the germline ends. The chain's CDR3 is CASSTRGSLTGGYTF. In DNA form, the CDR3 reads TGTGCCAGCAGCACCCGAGGAAGTTTGACTGGTGGCTACACCTTC.

The gene calls are TRBV6-5 and TRBJ1-2; no definite D call. CDR1 MNHEY and CDR2 SVGAGI come from the germline V gene. There are 14 residues in the CDR3. Trimming took 10 bases from V and 1 from J, leaving 16 bases between them. CDR3 nucleotide sequence: TGTGCCACCCAGGCTTCCGGGGTTAACTATGGCTACACCTTC. It specifies CATQASGVNYGYTF.

The table lists this clone with many counts. The chain uses TRBV10-3 and TRBJ2-1, with a tentative D call TRBD2 (7 bases). The V end was cut by 3 bases, the J end by 5 bases, with 17 bases between. Germline CDR1 is ENHRY and CDR2 is SYGVKD. CDR3 length equals 16 residues. In nucleotides, the CDR3 is TGTGCCATCAGTGATTGGGGGGCGGGAGATAACAATGAGCAGTTCTTC. As protein: CAISDWGAGDNNEQFF.

The rearrangement joins TRBV6-5 to TRBJ2-1; TRBD2 aligns across 11 bases. The V gene end was trimmed by 2 bases and the J gene end by 6 bases; junction bases not matched to a gene: 6. Germline CDR1 reads MNHEY; CDR2 reads SVGAGI. This CDR3 is built from 16 residues. The CDR3 loop reads CASSYGTSGRLNEQFF. In DNA, the CDR3 is TGTGCCAGCAGTTACGGCACTAGCGGGAGACTCAATGAGCAGTTCTTC.

The gene calls are TRBV11-3 and TRBJ2-5, with a weak D call TRBD2 (5 bases). This CDR3 contains 15 residues. V was shortened by 5 bases and J by 5 bases, with 18 bases between the two germline ends. Germline V gene data show CDR1 as SGHNT and CDR2 as YENEEA. In nucleotides, the CDR3 is TGTGCCAGCAGCCTCCGGACTTCCCCGACGGAGACCCAGTACTTC. Residues: CASSLRTSPTETQYF.

The chain combines TRBV9 with TRBJ1-4; tentative D call: TRBD1 (5 bases). Germline lookup yields CDR1 SGDLS and CDR2 YYNGEE. V shed 3 bases and J shed 5 bases, with 17 bases lying between them. The CDR3 contains 16 residues. In nucleotides, the CDR3 is TGTGCCAGCAGCGGCGGGGGACGGGCCTTAAATGAAAAACTGTTTTTT. It translates to CASSGGGRALNEKLFF.

The chain recombines TRBV6-5 with TRBJ1-5; TRBD1 agrees at 9 bases. V was pared by 5 bases and J by 7 bases, with 9 bases of the junction left unmatched. The CDR3 runs 15 residues. CDR1 is MNHEY and CDR2 is SVGAGI in the germline V gene. The CDR3: CASSRTGGEGQPQHF. The DNA of the CDR3 is TGTGCCAGCAGTCGAACAGGGGGCGAAGGGCAGCCCCAGCATTTT.

The rearrangement links TRBV6-5 to TRBJ2-2; TRBD1 matches 9 bases. With 5 bases clipped from V and 7 bases from J, the junction kept 5 bases outside the gene matches. This CDR3 is built from 14 residues. Germline CDR1 reads MNHEY; CDR2 reads SVGAGI. The CDR3, as DNA: TGTGCCAGCAGTCTGGGACAGGGTGGCGGGGAGCTGTTTTTT. It yields the protein CASSLGQGGGELFF.

This chain connects TRBV7-7 to TRBJ2-7, with D possibly TRBD1 on 6 matching bases. The germline gives CDR1 SSHAT, CDR2 FNYEAQ (reference sequence). The CDR3 is made up of 14 amino acids. V lost 5 bases and J 1 base, leaving 12 bases between the germline ends. The CDR3 DNA reads as TGTGCCAGCAGCCCTGAGACAGGTTCCTACGAGCAGTACTTC. It is translated as CASSPETGSYEQYF. The whole variable domain, remainder taken from reference TRBV7-7 and TRBJ2-7, is GAGVSQSPRYKVTKRGQDVTLRCDPISSHATLYWYQQALGQGPEFLTYFNYEAQPDKSGLPSDRFSAERPEGSISTLTIQRTEQRDSAMYRCASSPETGSYEQYFGPGTRLTVT.

This chain links TRBV5-4 with TRBJ2-1; 10 nucleotides line up with TRBD2. The CDR3 loop spans 16 amino acids. The germline V gene has CDR1 SGHNT and CDR2 YYREEE (reference sequence). The V and J ends lost 3 bases and 9 bases, in that order; junction bases with no gene match: 12. CDR3 DNA sequence: TGTGCCAGCAGCTGGTCAGCGGGAGGGCGTATAATTGAGCAGTTCTTC. Translating it yields CASSWSAGGRIIEQFF. The whole variable domain, filled in from reference TRBV5-4 and TRBJ2-1, reads ETGVTQSPTHLIKTRGQQVTLRCSSQSGHNTVSWYQQALGQGPQFIFQYYREEENGRGNFPPRFSGLQFPNYSSELNVNALELDDSALYLCASSWSAGGRIIEQFFGPGTRLTVL.

V gene TRBV5-1 combines with J gene TRBJ2-1; 11 nucleotides line up with TRBD2. V trimming: 2 bases; J trimming: 1 base; junction bases outside the gene matches: 2. Germline-derived CDR1 and CDR2 are SGHRS and YFSETQ. This CDR3 contains 16 residues. The CDR3 nucleotides read TGCGCCAGCAGCTTTCTAGCGGGAGGTTCCTACAATGAGCAGTTCTTC. Amino acid sequence: CASSFLAGGSYNEQFF.

The chain is built from TRBV10-3 and TRBJ2-3, with D uncertain. From germline, CDR1 is ENHRY and CDR2 SYGVKD. The CDR3 sequence is 13 residues long. V gave up 5 bases and J gave up 6 bases, with 12 bases separating them. CDR3 amino acids: CAISTVSPDTQYF. The CDR3 region has the DNA TGTGCCATCAGTACGGTCTCCCCGGATACGCAGTATTTT.

This sequence joins TRBV2 and TRBJ2-3; 8 positions agree with TRBD2. The CDR3 contains 18 residues. CDR1 and CDR2 (germline): SNHLY, FYNNEI. V was pared by 3 bases and J by 0 bases, with 11 bases of the junction left unmatched. The CDR3 here is CASSDLAGQSSSTDTQYF. In nucleotides, the CDR3 is TGTGCCAGCAGTGACCTAGCGGGCCAGTCCTCTAGCACAGATACGCAGTATTTT.

The table lists this clone with a few counts. The chain combines TRBV11-2 with TRBJ2-1; 9 bases are a match to TRBD1. The CDR3 runs 14 residues. In germline, CDR1 is SGHAT, CDR2 FQNNGV. The junction had 8 bases not matched to a gene; V was cut back by 7 bases and J by 7 bases. CDR3 nucleotide sequence: TGTGCCAGCAAAGGGACAGGGAGGTCAAATGAGCAGTTCTTC. This sequence encodes CASKGTGRSNEQFF.

The chain is built from TRBV7-9 and TRBJ2-1; D may be TRBD2 (5 bases). Trimming left V 6 bases short and J 0 bases short, with 12 bases between. The germline V gene encodes CDR1 SEHNR and CDR2 FQNEAQ (reference sequence). The CDR3 consists of 15 residues. CDR3 nucleotide sequence: TGTGCCAGCAGGGGAGACTTCGCCTCCTACAATGAGCAGTTCTTC. It codes for CASRGDFASYNEQFF. The full variable domain, completed using reference TRBV7-9 and TRBJ2-1, is DTGVSQNPRHKITKRGQNVTFRCDPISEHNRLYWYRQTLGQGPEFLTYFQNEAQLEKSRLLSDRFSAERPKGSFSTLEIQRTEQGDSAMYLCASRGDFASYNEQFFGPGTRLTVL.

This rearrangement joins TRBV30 to TRBJ2-1; D possibly corresponds to TRBD2 (5 bases). The CDR3 covers 11 residues. The V gene's germline CDR1 is GTSNPN and CDR2 SVGIG (reference sequence). V lost 8 bases, J lost 8 bases, and 13 bases lay in between. CDR3 amino acids: CATHEGHEQFF. For the CDR3, the DNA is TGTGCCACCCACGAGGGCCATGAGCAGTTCTTC.

The chain links TRBV27 to TRBJ2-4, with 14 bases fitting TRBD2. Looked up from germline, CDR1 is MNHEY and CDR2 is SMNVEV (reference sequence). V lost 6 bases, J lost 1 base, and 11 bases stayed unmatched. This CDR3 comprises 19 residues. The DNA of the CDR3 is TGTGCCAGCAGGAATCTGACTAGCGGGAGGGAAGGGGCCAAAAACATTCAGTACTTC. Translated, it gives CASRNLTSGREGAKNIQYF.

The J gene is TRBJ2-5, the V gene TRBV5-1; the D gene is possibly TRBD1 (5 bases). V lost 2 bases, J lost 2 bases, and 13 bases lay in between. This CDR3 contains 15 residues. Germline loops: CDR1 SGHRS, CDR2 YFSETQ. CDR3 nucleotide sequence: TGCGCCAGCAGCTTAAACCGACAGCCTCAAGAGACCCAGTACTTC. Protein product: CASSLNRQPQETQYF. The entire variable domain, with the rest obtained from reference TRBV5-1 and TRBJ2-5, is as follows: KAGVTQTPRYLIKTRGQQVTLSCSPISGHRSVSWYQQTPGQGLQFLFEYFSETQRNKGNFPGRFSGRQFSNSRSEMNVSTLELGDSALYLCASSLNRQPQETQYFGPGTRLLVL.

The chain uses TRBV30 and TRBJ1-3, with TRBD1 as a possible D gene (5 bases). V lost 3 bases and J 0 bases, leaving 6 bases between the germline ends. The CDR3 loop spans 13 amino acids. Germline V gene sequence: CDR1 GTSNPN, CDR2 SVGIG (reference sequence). CDR3 amino acids: CAWRTVSGNTIYF. The CDR3 DNA is TGTGCCTGGAGGACAGTCTCTGGAAACACCATATATTTT.

The J gene is TRBJ1-2, the V gene TRBV2, with 10 bases identical to TRBD1. Trimming at V came to 6 bases and at J to 3 bases, leaving 7 bases not matched to a gene. Germline CDR1 SNHLY, CDR2 FYNNEI. CDR3 length: 15 residues. The CDR3 here is CASSTSGTGDYGYTF. In DNA form, the CDR3 reads TGTGCCAGCAGCACCTCCGGGACAGGGGACTATGGCTACACCTTC.

The chain couples TRBV6-5 to TRBJ2-7, with 9 nucleotides matching TRBD1. Unmatched junction bases numbered 6, after V lost 6 bases and J lost 3 bases. Looked up from germline, CDR1 is MNHEY and CDR2 is SVGAGI. The CDR3 has 14 residues. CDR3 residues: CASSHRGLYYEQYF. The DNA for the CDR3 is TGTGCCAGCAGCCACAGGGGGCTTTACTACGAGCAGTACTTC.

The V call is TRBV6-2 or TRBV6-3, the J call TRBJ2-2; TRBD2 agrees at 9 bases. This CDR3 has 15 amino acids. V lost 4 bases to trimming and J lost 5 bases; unmatched junction nucleotides: 5. Looked up from germline, CDR1 is MNHEY and CDR2 is SVGEGT. CDR3 sequence reads: CASSSLAGRTGELFF. CDR3 DNA sequence: TGTGCCAGCAGTTCGCTAGCGGGGCGGACCGGGGAGCTGTTTTTT.

This clone was seen only a few times. V is TRBV7-9 and J is TRBJ1-2; no firm D call. Trimming removed 5 bases from V and 2 bases from J, with 12 bases in between. This CDR3 contains 14 residues. CDR1 and CDR2 (germline): SEHNR, FQNEAQ (reference sequence). This CDR3 reads CASSPPGSNYGYTF. CDR3 DNA sequence: TGTGCCAGCAGCCCCCCCGGGAGCAACTATGGCTACACCTTC.

The J gene is TRBJ2-7, the V gene TRBV7-2, with D possibly being TRBD2 (7 bases). V was shortened by 5 bases and J by 2 bases, with 19 bases between the two germline ends. Germline V CDR1 and CDR2: SGHTA, FQGNSA. CDR3 length: 16 amino acids. CDR3 nucleotide sequence: TGTGCCAGCAGCCAAACTAGGAGGGGGAGGGCCTACGAGCAGTACTTC. It encodes CASSQTRRGRAYEQYF. Together with reference TRBV7-2 and TRBJ2-7, the CDR3 gives the full variable domain: GAGVSQSPSNKVTEKGKDVELRCDPISGHTALYWYRQSLGQGLEFLIYFQGNSAPDKSGLPSDRFSAERTGGSVSTLTIQRTQQEDSAVYLCASSQTRRGRAYEQYFGPGTRLTVT.

The chain joins TRBV10-2 to TRBJ2-7; possible D gene TRBD2, 6 bases. Trimming removed 6 bases at V and 2 bases at J, with 17 bases between. The germline CDR1 and CDR2 sequences are WSHSY and SAAADI. The CDR3 sequence is 15 residues long. CDR3 amino acids: CASREVETSAYEQYF. In DNA form, the CDR3 reads TGCGCCAGCAGAGAAGTAGAGACTAGTGCCTACGAGCAGTACTTC.